Below, 12 T cell receptor beta chains from the same sample are listed, as sequenced in a study of monozygotic twins with inflammatory bowel disease. TCRdb re-called the 5' RACE reads, yielding one record per CDR3 amino acid sequence without DNA. The sample table sets out some 450,000 distinct CDR3 sequences. The sequenced material came from blood. The receptors were gathered from a human donor with ulcerative colitis or Crohn's disease, or a healthy co-twin of an affected twin (not recorded which).

The CDR3 protein is CASSLRTDANTEAFF. The rearrangement joins TRBV5-1 to TRBJ1-1; there is no DNA to check the TCRdb D call of TRBD1. Germline lookup yields CDR1 SGHRS and CDR2 YFSETQ. The CDR3 has 15 residues. Based on the CDR3 plus reference TRBV5-1 and TRBJ1-1, the full variable domain is KAGVTQTPRYLIKTRGQQVTLSCSPISGHRSVSWYQQTPGQGLQFLFEYFSETQRNKGNFPGRFSGRQFSNSRSEMNVSTLELGDSALYLCASSLRTDANTEAFFGQGTRLTVV.

CDR3: CASSDVVAGNTIYF. The chain links TRBV6-1 to TRBJ1-3. The CDR3 contains 14 residues. Germline loops: CDR1 MNHNS, CDR2 SASEGT.

CDR3 sequence reads: CASSLNRAAYEQYF. The V and J genes are TRBV14 and TRBJ2-7; TCRdb picks TRBD1, but there is no DNA to check that call. CDR1 SGHDN and CDR2 FVKESK come from the germline V gene. There are 14 residues in the CDR3.

This chain joins TRBV12-3 or TRBV12-4 and TRBJ2-1; TCRdb outputs TRBD2, but without DNA this stays unchecked. The CDR3 is made up of 14 amino acids. The CDR3 sequence: CASSPTSGRAPSIF.

This chain joins TRBV5-6 and TRBJ1-2; absent DNA, TCRdb's TRBD1 call cannot be checked. The CDR3 loop spans 16 amino acids. Germline loops: CDR1 SGHDT, CDR2 YYEEEE. The CDR3 here is CASSQGTGEPNYGYTF.

The CDR3 sequence: CASSLELGDQETQYF. The J gene is TRBJ2-5, the V gene TRBV5-1. The CDR3 contains 15 residues. The germline V gene encodes CDR1 SGHRS and CDR2 YFSETQ.

This chain joins TRBV5-4 and TRBJ2-5; TCRdb proposes TRBD1, but this gene call is untestable without DNA. The CDR3 runs to 14 residues. Germline CDR1 SGHNT, CDR2 YYREEE (reference sequence). CDR3: CASSRNGGQETQYF.

The chain has TRBV7-2 and TRBJ2-7; the D call from TCRdb, TRBD1, cannot be confirmed without DNA. The CDR3 contains 15 residues. Germline CDR1 reads SGHTA; CDR2 reads FQGNSA. CDR3 region: CASSIGQGVPYEQYF.

This rearrangement joins TRBV20-1 to TRBJ2-3. CDR1 and CDR2 (germline): DFQATT, SNEGSKA (reference sequence). The CDR3 extends over 11 amino acids. The CDR3 region is CSASRTDTQYF.

This sequence joins TRBV7-2 and TRBJ2-1; TCRdb names TRBD2, which stays unverified in the absence of DNA. Germline V gene lookup returns CDR1 SGHTA and CDR2 FQGNSA. The CDR3 runs to 15 residues. CDR3 in amino acids: CASSPISGSRDEQFF.

The chain employs TRBV20-1 and TRBJ2-3. Germline-derived CDR1 and CDR2 are DFQATT and SNEGSKA (reference sequence). The CDR3 contains 11 residues. The CDR3 spells CSTQSTDTQYF.

V gene TRBV7-2 combines with J gene TRBJ2-1. The CDR3 spans 14 residues. CDR1 SGHTA and CDR2 FQGNSA come from the germline V gene. The CDR3 protein is CASSLAAPYNEQFF. The full variable domain, rest sourced from reference TRBV7-2 and TRBJ2-1, is GAGVSQSPSNKVTEKGKDVELRCDPISGHTALYWYRQSLGQGLEFLIYFQGNSAPDKSGLPSDRFSAERTGGSVSTLTIQRTQQEDSAVYLCASSLAAPYNEQFFGPGTRLTVL.